This TCR beta chain was captured in a study of cytomegalovirus exposure and HLA in healthy donors. Study-level results: Most CMV-associated TCR beta chains appeared HLA-restricted in a later analysis. Later analysis identified several of the most significant clusters that appeared linked to common viral pathogens. Information on immune exposure was restricted to one variable (CMV serostatus).

Donors sampled were nominally healthy, though unrecorded immune exposures were likely. 13 Jbeta primers and 60 Vbeta primers were used for the PCR. Clones were sequenced by immunoSEQ multiplex PCR, and TCRdb holds only the in-frame ones, with some missing. The sample lists over 150,000 clones, roughly 80% occurring once. The CDR3 length is 16 residues. Per the germline V gene, CDR1 is MNHEY and CDR2 is SMNVEV (reference sequence). Deletions cut 7 bases from V and 1 base from J, with 17 bases between. Comments on this clone: The antigen remains undetermined.

Source material: PBMCs. This clonotype was obtained from a man aged 25 to 45 in good health and CMV-seropositive. The chain recombines TRBV27 with TRBJ2-1, with D perhaps TRBD2 (7 bases). CDR3 residues: CASTSEGGISYNEQFF. The CDR3 coding sequence is TGTGCCAGCACCAGCGAGGGGGGGATTTCCTACAATGAGCAGTTCTTC.